Below, 28 T cell receptor beta chains from the same sample are listed, as sequenced in a study. TCRdb passed the RT-PCR reads through MiXCR, listing each CDR3 protein once. The table lists about 700,000 distinct CDR3 sequences, approximately 15% of them singletons. The sample consisted of memory CD4+ T cells from blood. Receptors were obtained from a female donor in good health, serving as a healthy control.

This clonotype appeared many times. V is TRBV11-2 and J is TRBJ2-7, with 7 bases matching TRBD1. Per the germline V gene, CDR1 is SGHAT and CDR2 is FQNNGV. This CDR3 is built from 15 residues. J was trimmed by 5 bases and V by 2 bases; bases with no gene match: 9. The CDR3 is CASSLFEGGRNEQYF. The CDR3 DNA follows: TGTGCCAGCAGCTTATTCGAAGGGGGCAGAAACGAGCAGTACTTC.

This clonotype was seen many times. CDR3 protein: CSVARGTEAFF. CDR3 in DNA: TGCAGCGTTGCCAGGGGGACTGAAGCTTTCTTT. The V gene is TRBV29-1, the J gene TRBJ1-1, with 7 bases matching TRBD1. The J segment lost 5 bases and the V segment lost 4 bases, leaving 1 base of the junction unmatched. CDR3 length equals 11 residues. Germline V gives CDR1 SQVTM, CDR2 ANQGSEA.

The genes are TRBV25-1 and TRBJ2-1; possibly TRBD2 for D (5 bases). Trimming took off 5 bases at V and 0 bases at J, with 11 bases between the two ends. The CDR3 is made up of 15 amino acids. Germline-derived CDR1 and CDR2 are MGHDK and SYGVNS. The CDR3 loop is CASSPRLSSYNEQFF. DNA of the CDR3: TGTGCCAGCAGTCCCCGACTAAGCTCCTACAATGAGCAGTTCTTC.

This chain uses TRBV3-1 with TRBJ2-7; 9 bases are shared with TRBD1. The CDR3 has 16 residues. Germline assignment: CDR1 LGHDT and CDR2 YNNKEL (reference sequence). With V trimmed by 4 bases and J by 4 bases, 11 bases remained unmatched. The CDR3 coding sequence is TGTGCCAGCAGCCGACCGGACAGGGGTCTCCCATACGAGCAGTACTTC. It translates to CASSRPDRGLPYEQYF.

This rearrangement joins TRBV5-5 to TRBJ1-5, with D unclear. This CDR3 is 11 amino acids long. CDR1 is SGHKS and CDR2 is YYEKEE in the germline V gene (reference sequence). Trimming left V 1 base short and J 8 bases short, with 4 bases between. CDR3 nucleotide sequence: TGTGCCAGCAGCTTGTGCAAGCCCCAGCATTTT. As protein: CASSLCKPQHF.

The chain joins TRBV10-2 to TRBJ2-2, with TRBD2 matching 11 bases. V lost 8 bases to trimming and J lost 6 bases; unmatched junction nucleotides: 8. The CDR3 spans 15 residues. CDR1 and CDR2 from the germline V gene are WSHSY and SAAADI. CDR3 sequence reads: CASSGLAGGAGELFF. CDR3 bases: TGCGCCAGCTCGGGGCTAGCGGGAGGTGCCGGGGAGCTGTTTTTT.

In regard to this clonotype: No conserved phenylalanine or tryptophan ends this CDR3, so it is likely a read error. The limits of the CDR3 on the DNA are not certain, so only TCRdb's listed CDR3 is given. The chain is built from TRBV5-1 and TRBJ2-7; the table gives TRBD1 as D, unverified against the DNA. The CDR3 sequence runs 14 residues, both termini included. Germline V CDR1 and CDR2: SGHRS, YFSETQ. CDR3 in amino acids: CASSFPFGVDRTNT.

CDR3 bases: TGCAGTGCTAGGGGGAGGAGCTCTGGGGCCAACGTCCTGACTTTC. Protein: CSARGRSSGANVLTF. The rearrangement links TRBV20-1 to TRBJ2-6, with D possibly TRBD2 on 6 matching bases. V dropped 3 bases and J dropped 0 bases, with 9 bases sitting between them. This CDR3 comprises 15 residues. CDR1 DFQATT and CDR2 SNEGSKA come from the germline V gene (reference sequence).

V and J are TRBV4-3 and TRBJ2-1; TRBD2 agrees at 12 bases. Germline loops: CDR1 LGHNA, CDR2 YSLEER. The CDR3 is 16 residues long. V lost 5 bases and J lost 5; bases outside the gene matches: 7. The DNA of the CDR3 is TGCGCCAGCAGCAAGAGGCTAGCGGGAGGGGACAATGAGCAGTTCTTC. Amino acids: CASSKRLAGGDNEQFF.

The chain is built from TRBV5-1 and TRBJ2-3; 7 nucleotides match TRBD2. V shed 4 bases, J shed 5 bases, and the junction held 10 bases outside the gene matches. CDR3 size: 15 residues. CDR1 is SGHRS, CDR2 YFSETQ, per germline. For the CDR3, the DNA is TGCGCCAGCAGCCCCACGACTAGCCGGGGAGATACGCAGTATTTT. It encodes CASSPTTSRGDTQYF.

This clonotype was seen more than once but under ten times. This chain links TRBV7-3 with TRBJ1-4, with D possibly matching TRBD1 (6 bases). Germline V CDR1 and CDR2: SGHTA, FQGTGA. The CDR3 consists of 17 residues. V was shortened by 5 bases and J by 8 bases, with 24 bases between the two germline ends. CDR3 amino acids: CASSPTETGQIKEKLFF. CDR3 sequence (DNA): TGTGCCAGCAGCCCGACCGAAACAGGGCAGATCAAGGAAAAACTGTTTTTT. Drawing the rest from reference TRBV7-3 and TRBJ1-4, the complete variable domain is GAGVSQTPSNKVTEKGKYVELRCDPISGHTALYWYRQSLGQGPEFLIYFQGTGAADDSGLPNDRFFAVRPEGSVSTLKIQRTERGDSAVYLCASSPTETGQIKEKLFFGSGTQLSVL.

V and J are TRBV7-2 and TRBJ2-1; D is ambiguous. V lost 5 bases and J lost 13, with 21 bases in between. CDR1 is SGHTA, CDR2 FQGNSA, per germline. CDR3 size: 14 residues. CDR3 nucleotide sequence: TGTGCCAGCAGCCCCGACGTTCTTTTCTCCGATCAGTTCTTC. Translated, it gives CASSPDVLFSDQFF. Full variable domain (outside the CDR3, taken from reference TRBV7-2 and TRBJ2-1): GAGVSQSPSNKVTEKGKDVELRCDPISGHTALYWYRQSLGQGLEFLIYFQGNSAPDKSGLPSDRFSAERTGGSVSTLTIQRTQQEDSAVYLCASSPDVLFSDQFFGPGTRLTVL.

The chain carries TRBV11-2 and TRBJ2-3; 9 positions agree with TRBD2. CDR1 and CDR2 (germline): SGHAT, FQNNGV. J gave up 9 bases and V 4 bases, and 8 bases lay outside the gene matches. The CDR3 has 14 amino acids. CDR3 loop: CASSSIAGEGTQYF. In nucleotides, the CDR3 is TGTGCCAGCAGCTCGATAGCGGGAGAGGGAACGCAGTATTTT.

This clonotype was seen more than once but under ten times. The V and J genes are TRBV12-3 or TRBV12-4 and TRBJ1-2; D is ambiguous. This CDR3 is 13 amino acids long. The germline V and J ends were trimmed by 5 bases and 5 bases, with 12 bases remaining between them. The CDR3 DNA reads TGTGCCAGCAGTCGACGGACTCTATATGGCTACACCTTC. It codes for CASSRRTLYGYTF.

Ten or more counts support this clonotype. The V gene is TRBV12-3 or TRBV12-4, the J gene TRBJ2-5; no definite D call. Deletions cut 6 bases from V and 3 bases from J, with 11 bases between. The CDR3 has 13 amino acids. The chain's CDR3 is CASSQQVKETQYF. In DNA, the CDR3 is TGTGCCAGCAGCCAACAAGTTAAAGAGACCCAGTACTTC.

The sample holds a few counts of this clonotype. The chain combines TRBV13 with TRBJ2-7, with D perhaps being TRBD1 or TRBD2 (7 bases each). Trimming removed 7 bases at V and 5 bases at J, with 15 bases between. The CDR3 has 13 amino acids. Germline V gene data show CDR1 as PRHDT and CDR2 as FYEKMQ (reference sequence). CDR3: CASTQGGVHEQYF. The CDR3 DNA is TGTGCCAGCACTCAGGGGGGGGTTCACGAGCAGTACTTC.

This clonotype came up a few times. The CDR3 sequence: CASSLTGGTSTDTQYF. The CDR3 nucleotides are TGCGCCAGCAGCTTGACCGGTGGGACTAGCACAGATACGCAGTATTTT. The chain joins TRBV5-1 to TRBJ2-3; a possible D gene is TRBD2 (6 bases). This CDR3 has 16 amino acids. Germline CDR1 is SGHRS and CDR2 is YFSETQ. V lost 1 base and J 0 bases, leaving 12 bases between the germline ends.

This clonotype was counted many times. The rearrangement uses TRBV6-5 and TRBJ2-3; the D call may be TRBD1 or TRBD2 (5 bases each). CDR3 length: 14 amino acids. The germline V and J ends were trimmed by 0 bases and 4 bases, with 8 bases remaining between them. Germline lookup yields CDR1 MNHEY and CDR2 SVGAGI. This chain's CDR3 is CASSYSRGADTQYF. The CDR3 region has the DNA TGTGCCAGCAGTTACTCGCGAGGGGCAGATACGCAGTATTTT.

This clonotype occurred a few times. The rearrangement uses TRBV6-4 and TRBJ2-2; a possible D gene is TRBD1 (5 bases). V lost 3 bases and J lost 6, with 17 bases in between. CDR1 is MRHNA and CDR2 is SNTAGT in the germline V gene. The CDR3 is 16 amino acids. CDR3 coding DNA: TGTGCCAGCAGTGAATCTGCCCTTAGGGGTGCCGGGGAGCTGTTTTTT. Amino acid sequence: CASSESALRGAGELFF.

This clonotype was found once. This chain links TRBV18 with TRBJ1-1; 7 bases are shared with TRBD1. Germline V gene sequence: CDR1 KGHSH, CDR2 LQKENI. The junction had 8 bases not matched to a gene; V was cut back by 2 bases and J by 5 bases. CDR3 length: 15 residues. CDR3 sequence: CASSPYRTGQTEAFF. The CDR3 DNA is TGTGCCAGCTCACCATATCGGACAGGTCAAACTGAAGCTTTCTTT.

This clonotype has a count of ten or more. This chain joins TRBV28 and TRBJ2-7; unclear D gene. This CDR3 spans 12 amino acids. Germline CDR1 and CDR2: MDHEN and SYDVKM. V was trimmed by 6 bases and J by 7 bases, leaving 13 bases between them. This CDR3 reads CASSLHRREQYF. CDR3 in DNA: TGTGCCAGCAGCCTCCACAGAAGGGAGCAGTACTTC. Together with reference TRBV28 and TRBJ2-7, the CDR3 gives the full variable domain: DVKVTQSSRYLVKRTGEKVFLECVQDMDHENMFWYRQDPGLGLRLIYFSYDVKMKEKGDIPEGYSVSREKKERFSLILESASTNQTSMYLCASSLHRREQYFGPGTRLTVT.

The table lists this clonotype with a few counts. The J gene is TRBJ2-7, the V gene TRBV28, with a possible D match to TRBD2 (6 bases). Deletions cut 5 bases from V and 7 bases from J, with 12 bases between. The CDR3 runs 12 residues. Per germline, CDR1 MDHEN and CDR2 SYDVKM. The DNA of the CDR3 is TGTGCCAGCAGTCTCCTGGAGGGGGAGCAGTACTTC. It yields the protein CASSLLEGEQYF.

V usage is TRBV20-1 and J usage is TRBJ2-1, with D perhaps TRBD1 (5 bases). Germline-derived CDR1 and CDR2 are DFQATT and SNEGSKA (reference sequence). V was pared by 2 bases and J by 0 bases, with 11 bases between. This CDR3 is 15 amino acids long. The CDR3 is CSARHWTSSYNEQFF. CDR3 DNA sequence: TGCAGTGCTAGACACTGGACAAGCTCCTACAATGAGCAGTTCTTC.

The chain combines TRBV9 with TRBJ2-2, with TRBD1 as a possible D gene (6 bases). This CDR3 comprises 14 residues. Trimming stripped 3 bases from V and 7 bases from J, with 13 bases between. Germline assignment: CDR1 SGDLS and CDR2 YYNGEE. The CDR3 coding sequence is TGTGCCAGCAGCGGAGGGGGATCGGTCGGGGAGCTGTTTTTT. Translation: CASSGGGSVGELFF.

The table lists this clonotype with many counts. The chain joins TRBV20-1 to TRBJ2-7; 7 bases line up with TRBD1. J lost 0 bases, V lost 8 bases, and 10 bases had no gene match. The CDR3 spans 14 residues. The V gene's germline CDR1 is DFQATT and CDR2 SNEGSKA (reference sequence). In DNA form, the CDR3 reads TGCAGTCCTATCGACAGGGTAGCCTCCTACGAGCAGTACTTC. Its protein product is CSPIDRVASYEQYF.

This clonotype was found a few times. This chain connects TRBV20-1 to TRBJ1-1; 8 bases line up with TRBD1. The germline V gene encodes CDR1 DFQATT and CDR2 SNEGSKA (reference sequence). Losses at the gene ends were 5 bases for V and 7 bases for J; bases not matched to a gene: 12. This CDR3 region has 14 residues. CDR3 sequence (DNA): TGCAGTGCTTTCGACCCGCAGGGGGCGATTGAAGCTTTCTTT. Translated: CSAFDPQGAIEAFF.

This clonotype was counted between two and nine times. The V gene is TRBV20-1, the J gene TRBJ1-1; D call uncertain. CDR1 is DFQATT and CDR2 is SNEGSKA in the germline V gene (reference sequence). The germline V and J ends were trimmed by 4 bases and 1 base, with 4 bases remaining between them. The CDR3 spans 11 residues. This CDR3 is CSANQNTEAFF. For the CDR3, the DNA is TGCAGTGCTAATCAGAACACTGAAGCTTTCTTT.

J is TRBJ1-2 and V is TRBV3-1, with D hard to call. The ends were cut back, 0 bases at V and 4 bases at J, with 6 bases in the middle. Germline V gives CDR1 LGHDT, CDR2 YNNKEL (reference sequence). The CDR3 runs to 13 residues. Here the CDR3 reads CASSQDQSYGYTF. DNA of the CDR3: TGTGCCAGCAGCCAAGATCAATCCTATGGCTACACCTTC. The variable domain in full, completed from reference TRBV3-1 and TRBJ1-2, reads DTAVSQTPKYLVTQMGNDKSIKCEQNLGHDTMYWYKQDSKKFLKIMFSYNNKELIINETVPNRFSPKSPDKAHLNLHINSLELGDSAVYFCASSQDQSYGYTFGSGTRLTVV.